One sample yielded the 26 T cell receptor beta chains listed below, sequenced in a study of patients and donors after allogeneic stem cell transplantation. TCRdb passed the RT-PCR reads through MiXCR, listing each CDR3 protein once. The sample records roughly 940,000 distinct CDR3 sequences, 15% to 20% being singletons. Sequencing was performed on blood, either unsorted or a sorted T cell fraction (not recorded which). The receptors shown here come from a human donor who was either an allogeneic HSCT recipient or a stem cell or donor lymphocyte infusion donor (not recorded which). It is not recorded whose cells these are; they may come from a transplant donor.

This clonotype occurred a few times. The chain carries TRBV7-2 and TRBJ2-5; TRBD2 is a possible D gene (7 bases). This CDR3 comprises 15 residues. Trimming stripped 2 bases from V and 3 bases from J, with 13 bases between. Germline values: CDR1 SGHTA, CDR2 FQGNSA. CDR3 DNA sequence: TGTGCCAGCAGCTTAAGGGGGAGGGTTGAAGAGACCCAGTACTTC. Translating gives CASSLRGRVEETQYF.

V and J are TRBV7-9 and TRBJ1-1; 12 nucleotides line up with TRBD1. The CDR3 consists of 17 residues. V shed 1 base and J 1 base; nucleotides not matched to a gene: 4. Germline CDR1 SEHNR, CDR2 FQNEAQ (reference sequence). CDR3 sequence: CASSLVGQGAENTEAFF. Written as DNA, the CDR3 is TGTGCCAGCAGCTTAGTGGGACAGGGGGCGGAGAACACTGAAGCTTTCTTT. Using reference TRBV7-9 and TRBJ1-1 for the parts outside the CDR3, the full variable domain is DTGVSQNPRHKITKRGQNVTFRCDPISEHNRLYWYRQTLGQGPEFLTYFQNEAQLEKSRLLSDRFSAERPKGSFSTLEIQRTEQGDSAMYLCASSLVGQGAENTEAFFGQGTRLTVV.

This clonotype was recorded at least ten times. This rearrangement joins TRBV6-5 to TRBJ1-2, with TRBD1 matching over 7 bases. The junction had 3 bases not matched to a gene; V was cut back by 0 bases and J by 5 bases. CDR3 size: 14 residues. Germline values: CDR1 MNHEY, CDR2 SVGAGI. The CDR3 protein is CASSYSTGTYGYTF. As DNA, the CDR3 is TGTGCCAGCAGTTACTCGACAGGGACTTATGGCTACACCTTC.

The sample holds many counts of this clonotype. The CDR3 loop reads CASSLVGQVTEAFF. As DNA, the CDR3 is TGTGCCAGCAGCTTGGTGGGACAAGTCACTGAAGCTTTCTTT. V gene TRBV5-6 combines with J gene TRBJ1-1; the D gene is possibly TRBD1 (6 bases). Per germline, CDR1 SGHDT and CDR2 YYEEEE. The CDR3 loop spans 14 amino acids. With 0 bases removed from V and 4 bases from J, the gap between germline ends came to 10 bases.

This clonotype has only a few counts. The chain has TRBV5-1 and TRBJ2-1; D is undetermined. V was pared by 4 bases and J by 6 bases, with 11 bases between. Germline-derived CDR1 and CDR2 are SGHRS and YFSETQ. CDR3 length: 13 amino acids. The DNA of the CDR3 is TGCGCCAGCAGCGGGCCCTCGGGCAATGAGCAGTTCTTC. It yields the protein CASSGPSGNEQFF.

This chain uses TRBV20-1 with TRBJ1-1, with a possible D match to TRBD1 (5 bases). Trimming took off 0 bases at V and 4 bases at J, with 9 bases between the two ends. CDR1 is DFQATT, CDR2 SNEGSKA, per germline (reference sequence). There are 13 residues in the CDR3. This CDR3 reads CSARERGGTEAFF. CDR3 sequence (DNA): TGCAGTGCTAGAGAACGGGGGGGCACTGAAGCTTTCTTT.

The rearrangement joins TRBV7-9 to TRBJ2-1; TRBD2 matches 9 bases. The CDR3 sequence is 16 residues long. Germline V gene sequence: CDR1 SEHNR, CDR2 FQNEAQ (reference sequence). The V segment lost 6 bases and the J segment 5 bases; nucleotides outside the gene matches: 11. This CDR3 is CASSSIPAGGDNEQFF. The CDR3 DNA reads as TGTGCCAGCAGTTCTATACCCGCGGGAGGGGACAATGAGCAGTTCTTC.

The J gene is TRBJ2-7, the V gene TRBV5-1; D uncertain. The CDR3 covers 13 residues. The V and J ends lost 0 bases and 4 bases respectively, with 8 bases between them. Germline CDR1 reads SGHRS; CDR2 reads YFSETQ. The DNA for the CDR3 is TGCGCCAGCAGCTTGGAAGTAGCTTACGAGCAGTACTTC. Protein sequence: CASSLEVAYEQYF.

This clonotype was seen only a few times. This chain uses TRBV7-9 with TRBJ2-3; 7 bases align to TRBD1. Germline loops: CDR1 SEHNR, CDR2 FQNEAQ (reference sequence). This CDR3 contains 17 residues. Trimming took 5 bases from V and 10 from J; bases not matched to a gene: 21. The CDR3 DNA reads as TGTGCCAGCAGCGGCAGGACAGGAAGGAGGTACAAAATAGCGCAGTATTTT. Protein: CASSGRTGRRYKIAQYF.

This sequence joins TRBV29-1 and TRBJ2-7; 7 bases are shared with TRBD1. Germline V gives CDR1 SQVTM, CDR2 ANQGSEA. CDR3 length: 15 residues. Trimming took 0 bases from V and 3 from J; bases not matched to a gene: 8. CDR3: CSVEDFTGANYEQYF. CDR3 nucleotides: TGCAGCGTTGAAGATTTCACAGGGGCCAACTACGAGCAGTACTTC.

The chain recombines TRBV15 with TRBJ2-7, with 11 bases lining up with TRBD2. The CDR3 is 17 residues long. The V gene end was trimmed by 3 bases and the J gene end by 1 base; junction bases not matched to a gene: 8. Germline-derived CDR1 and CDR2 are LNHNV and YYDKDF (reference sequence). The DNA of the CDR3 is TGTGCCACCAGCAGTAGTTCTAGCGGGAGGAGTTCCTACGAGCAGTACTTC. It is translated as CATSSSSSGRSSYEQYF.

This clonotype came up a few times. The J gene is TRBJ1-1, the V gene TRBV6-1; maybe TRBD1 (5 bases). The germline CDR1 and CDR2 sequences are MNHNS and SASEGT. With 4 bases removed from V and 2 bases from J, the gap between germline ends came to 11 bases. The CDR3 runs to 14 residues. The CDR3 DNA sequence: TGTGCCAGCAGTGGGGGCGCGGTAAACACTGAAGCTTTCTTT. It translates to CASSGGAVNTEAFF.

This clonotype was detected only a few times. The chain carries TRBV5-1 and TRBJ2-7; D uncertain. The CDR3 covers 13 residues. V lost 0 bases, J lost 6 bases, and 10 bases lay in between. Germline CDR1 and CDR2: SGHRS and YFSETQ. In nucleotides, the CDR3 is TGCGCCAGCAGCTTGGCCGAAAGGGTCGAGCAGTACTTC. This encodes CASSLAERVEQYF.

The chain couples TRBV24-1 to TRBJ2-7; no clear D gene. The V end was cut by 5 bases, the J end by 7 bases, with 14 bases between. This CDR3 comprises 13 residues. Per germline, CDR1 KGHDR and CDR2 SFDVKD. The CDR3 nucleotides read TGTGCCACCAGTGCCCCCCCGGGTGGGGAGCAGTACTTC. Protein: CATSAPPGGEQYF.

This clonotype has a handful of counts. The rearrangement uses TRBV20-1 and TRBJ2-4; D gene uncertain. The CDR3 runs 14 residues. V shed 3 bases and J shed 8 bases, with 17 bases lying between them. Germline V CDR1 and CDR2: DFQATT, SNEGSKA (reference sequence). The DNA of the CDR3 is TGCAGTGCTAGTCTCGATCGCGCTGGGGACATTCAGTACTTC. This encodes CSASLDRAGDIQYF.

This clonotype was detected only a few times. This chain joins TRBV12-3 or TRBV12-4 and TRBJ1-4, with TRBD1 as a possible D gene (5 bases). The CDR3 spans 17 residues. V lost 2 bases and J 8 bases, leaving 21 bases between the germline ends. The CDR3 DNA follows: TGTGCCAGCAGTTTATTCGGTGGCCGCGGGCCAGGGGAAAAACTGTTTTTT. Its protein product is CASSLFGGRGPGEKLFF.

The sample holds a few counts of this clonotype. The chain has TRBV7-3 and TRBJ2-1, with 8 bases aligning to TRBD2. The CDR3 has 15 residues. From germline, CDR1 is SGHTA and CDR2 FQGTGA. The V gene end was trimmed by 5 bases and the J gene end by 2 bases; junction bases not matched to a gene: 5. CDR3 DNA: TGTGCCAGCAGCCCCCAGCGGGGGACCTACAATGAGCAGTTCTTC. It specifies CASSPQRGTYNEQFF.

In this sample, this clonotype turned up a few times. The CDR3 coding sequence is TGCAGTGCTAGAGATTCAGGCGGGGGCACCGGGGAGCTGTTTTTT. Amino acids: CSARDSGGGTGELFF. This chain uses TRBV20-1 with TRBJ2-2; 7 nucleotides line up with TRBD2. The V and J ends lost 0 bases and 4 bases, in that order; junction bases with no gene match: 5. Germline V gene sequence: CDR1 DFQATT, CDR2 SNEGSKA (reference sequence). The CDR3 extends over 15 amino acids.

The rearrangement uses TRBV12-3 or TRBV12-4 and TRBJ1-5, with 8 nucleotides matching TRBD1. The CDR3 covers 15 residues. Trimming at V came to 6 bases and at J to 0 bases, leaving 4 bases not matched to a gene. CDR3 in DNA: TGTGCCAGCAGAGCCACAGGGGGTAGCAATCAGCCCCAGCATTTT. The encoded protein is CASRATGGSNQPQHF.

V and J are TRBV3-1 and TRBJ2-3; the D gene is possibly TRBD1 (6 bases). Trimming removed 2 bases at V and 0 bases at J, with 21 bases between. This CDR3 comprises 19 residues. Germline values: CDR1 LGHDT, CDR2 YNNKEL (reference sequence). CDR3 protein: CASSQPGQQGILSTDTQYF. The CDR3 nucleotides read TGTGCCAGCAGCCAACCGGGGCAACAGGGAATACTGAGCACAGATACGCAGTATTTT.

This chain joins TRBV20-1 and TRBJ1-1, with D possibly TRBD1 on 5 matching bases. The germline V gene encodes CDR1 DFQATT and CDR2 SNEGSKA (reference sequence). The CDR3 runs 14 residues. With 0 bases removed from V and 4 bases from J, the gap between germline ends came to 12 bases. Here the CDR3 reads CSARDGAQFTEAFF. The CDR3 DNA sequence: TGCAGTGCTAGAGACGGGGCGCAATTCACTGAAGCTTTCTTT.

DNA for the CDR3: TGTGCCAGCAGTTTAGAACGACAAACTGAGCAGTTCTTC. It is translated as CASSLERQTEQFF. The rearrangement joins TRBV12-3 or TRBV12-4 to TRBJ2-1; D call uncertain. This CDR3 is 13 amino acids long. Trimming stripped 1 base from V and 9 bases from J, with 10 bases between.

This clonotype was seen only a few times. The genes are TRBV20-1 and TRBJ2-1; a possible D gene is TRBD2 (7 bases). The germline gives CDR1 DFQATT, CDR2 SNEGSKA (reference sequence). V dropped 7 bases and J dropped 8 bases, with 21 bases sitting between them. The CDR3 has 14 amino acids. CDR3 sequence reads: CSVEGRGPLHEQFF. Here the CDR3 DNA reads TGCAGTGTCGAGGGGCGGGGGCCCCTCCATGAGCAGTTCTTC.

This clonotype was counted between two and nine times. This chain connects TRBV20-1 to TRBJ2-2, with TRBD1 as a possible D gene (6 bases). CDR3 length: 17 residues. Trimming took 0 bases from V and 1 from J, leaving 15 bases between them. Per the germline V gene, CDR1 is DFQATT and CDR2 is SNEGSKA (reference sequence). CDR3 residues: CSARDKEGQKNTGELFF. The DNA of the CDR3 is TGCAGTGCTAGAGATAAGGAAGGACAGAAGAACACCGGGGAGCTGTTTTTT.

This clonotype was picked up many times. This sequence joins TRBV7-9 and TRBJ2-1, with unresolved D. CDR3 length: 14 amino acids. Germline V gene lookup returns CDR1 SEHNR and CDR2 FQNEAQ (reference sequence). V was trimmed by 3 bases and J by 0 bases, leaving 6 bases between them. The CDR3 sequence is CASSFSSSYNEQFF. The CDR3 DNA reads TGTGCCAGCAGCTTCAGTAGCTCCTACAATGAGCAGTTCTTC.

CDR3 amino acids: CASSLETSGSMYEQYF. The CDR3 bases are TGTGCCAGCAGTTTAGAGACTAGCGGGAGTATGTACGAGCAGTACTTC. This sequence joins TRBV12-3 or TRBV12-4 and TRBJ2-7, with 12 bases lining up with TRBD2. The CDR3 runs 16 residues. With 1 base clipped from V and 4 bases from J, the junction kept 5 bases outside the gene matches.